This T cell receptor (beta chain) was observed in a study of T cells in tumors after PD-1 blockade. About the study: Excluded were patients with checkpoint blockade, immunosuppressants, or radiotherapy or other anti-cancer therapy within 4 weeks. Tumor samples averaged about 26,000 templates (range about 550-99,264) and around 6,000 unique clonotypes. Study-level results: Clonal replacement, not reinvigoration, is suggested for expanded exhausted CD8+ clones after therapy.

V dropped 5 bases and J dropped 2 bases, with 16 bases sitting between them. The length of the CDR3 is 15 residues. The germline V gene encodes CDR1 MNHEY and CDR2 SMNVEV (reference sequence). As regards this clone: Its antigen is not known.

Profiling relied on immunoSEQ multiplex PCR, and the TCRdb table lists in-frame clones only, not all of them. This table has about 8,200 clones, around 57% appearing once. Sample time point: second of two post-therapy site-matched biopsies two to three months apart. The sample consisted of tumor tissue, taken after anti-PD-1 treatment. The TCR originated in a human donor with basal cell carcinoma. The rearrangement uses TRBV27 and TRBJ2-7, with D perhaps assigned TRBD1 or TRBD2 (6 bases each). In nucleotides, the CDR3 is TGTGCCAGCAGTACCCGGAGGGGGAGTACCTACGAGCAGTACTTC. It translates to CASSTRRGSTYEQYF.